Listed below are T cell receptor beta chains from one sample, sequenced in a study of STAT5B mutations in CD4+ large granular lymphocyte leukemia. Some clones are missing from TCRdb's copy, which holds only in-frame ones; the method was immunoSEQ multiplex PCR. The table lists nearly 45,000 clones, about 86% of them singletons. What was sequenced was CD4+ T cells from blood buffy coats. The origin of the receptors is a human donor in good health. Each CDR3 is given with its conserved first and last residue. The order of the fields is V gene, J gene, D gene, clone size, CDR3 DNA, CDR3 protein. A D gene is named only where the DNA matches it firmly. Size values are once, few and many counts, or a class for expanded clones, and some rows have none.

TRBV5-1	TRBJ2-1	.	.	TGCGCCAGCAGCTTGGACAGCTACAATGAGCAGTTCTTC	CASSLDSYNEQFF
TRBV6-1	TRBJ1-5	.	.	TGTGCCACATGGACGGGGGGCTCGGGTAATCAGCCCCAGCATTTT	CATWTGGSGNQPQHF
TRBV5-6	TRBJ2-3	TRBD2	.	TGTGCCAGCAGCCCTTCTAGCGGGAGTGTTGATACGCAGTATTTT	CASSPSSGSVDTQYF
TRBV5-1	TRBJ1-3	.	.	TGCGCCAGCAGCTTCGACGGCTCTGGAAACACCATATATTTT	CASSFDGSGNTIYF
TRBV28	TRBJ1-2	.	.	TGTGCCAGCCGAATAACCGGTTCTAACTATGGCTACACCTTC	CASRITGSNYGYTF
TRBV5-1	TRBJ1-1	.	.	TGCGCCAGCAGCTTGGAGGTCGGAAACACTGAAGCTTTCTTT	CASSLEVGNTEAFF
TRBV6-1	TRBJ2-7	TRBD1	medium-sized	TGTGCCAGCAATAAAGACAGGGGAAGATACGAGCAGTACTTC	CASNKDRGRYEQYF
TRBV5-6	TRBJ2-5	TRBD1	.	TGTGCCAGCAGCTTGAGGGGGACAGAAGAGACCCAGTACTTC	CASSLRGTEETQYF
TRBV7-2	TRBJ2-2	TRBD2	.	TGTGCCAGCAGCTCTAGCGGGAGTGACACCGGGGAGCTGTTTTTT	CASSSSGSDTGELFF
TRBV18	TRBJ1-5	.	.	TGTGCCAGCTCACCCTTAGGGGGGGAAGGAGCCCAGCATTTT	CASSPLGGEGAQHF
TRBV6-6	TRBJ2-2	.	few	TGTGCCAGCAGCCGGTTGGTTGGCGGGAACACCGGGGAGCTGTTTTTT	CASSRLVGGNTGELFF
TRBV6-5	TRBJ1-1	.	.	TGTGCCAGCAGTTACCGGAGAGACACTGAAGCTTTCTTT	CASSYRRDTEAFF
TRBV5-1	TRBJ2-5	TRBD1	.	TGCGCCAGCAGCACCCAGACAGGGATGGGGGAGACCCAGTACTTC	CASSTQTGMGETQYF
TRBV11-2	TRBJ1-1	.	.	TGTGCCAGCAGCTTAACGAGGAGGGAGGGAGAAGCTTTCTTT	CASSLTRREGEAFF
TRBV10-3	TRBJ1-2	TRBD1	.	TGTGCCATCAGTGTGTTAACCCCGGGACAGGGGCCTCGCAGGAACTATGGCTACACCTTC	CAISVLTPGQGPRRNYGYTF
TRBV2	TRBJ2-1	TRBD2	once	TGTGCCAGCAGTGATCTGGGGGGGAGTTTAGGCAATGAGCAGTTCTTC	CASSDLGGSLGNEQFF
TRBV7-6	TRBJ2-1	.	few	TGTGCCAGCAGCTTACAGTGGAGCGGAGGGGACTTCGGGGAGCAGTTCTTC	CASSLQWSGGDFGEQFF
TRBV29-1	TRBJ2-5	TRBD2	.	TGCAGCGTCCCCGGGACTAGCGGGAATCTGGCGGAGACCCAGTACTTC	CSVPGTSGNLAETQYF
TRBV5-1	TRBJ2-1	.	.	TGCGCCAGCAGCTTGGAAGGAAAGTCCTACAATGAGCAGTTCTTC	CASSLEGKSYNEQFF
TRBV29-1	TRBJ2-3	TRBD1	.	TGCAGCGCCTCCGGGACAGGGGGCGCGGATACGCAGTATTTT	CSASGTGGADTQYF
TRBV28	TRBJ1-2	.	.	TGTGCCAGCAGTTCCAGCTATGGCTACACCTTC	CASSSSYGYTF
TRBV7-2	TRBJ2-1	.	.	TGTGCCAGCAGCTTTTCCCAGGGATCCTACAATGAGCAGTTCTTC	CASSFSQGSYNEQFF
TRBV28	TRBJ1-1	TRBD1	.	TGTGCCACCCGGGACAGGAGGAACACTGAAGCTTTCTTT	CATRDRRNTEAFF
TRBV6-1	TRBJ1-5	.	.	TGTGCCAGCAGTGGGAGCCCAAATTCGGTCGCACCCCAGCATTTT	CASSGSPNSVAPQHF
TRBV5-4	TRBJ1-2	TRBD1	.	TGTGCCAGCAGGACCGGGACAGAGATTAACTATGGCTACACCTTC	CASRTGTEINYGYTF
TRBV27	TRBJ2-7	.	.	TGTGCCAGCAGTTTAAAATCCCGCTACGAGCAGTACTTC	CASSLKSRYEQYF
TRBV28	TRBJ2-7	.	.	TGTGCCAGCAGTTTATTTGCCAGGGCGGGCGAGCAGTACTTC	CASSLFARAGEQYF
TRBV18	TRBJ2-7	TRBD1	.	TGTGCCAGCTCACCAATCCCGGGACAGGGCTCCCACGAGCAGTACTTC	CASSPIPGQGSHEQYF
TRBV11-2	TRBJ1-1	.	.	TGTGCCAGCAGCTTAGCAGCTTCAATCCGTAACACTGAAGCTTTCTTT	CASSLAASIRNTEAFF
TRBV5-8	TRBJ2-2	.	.	TGTGCCAGCAGCTTCCGCAGGGCGAACACCGGGGAGCTGTTTTTT	CASSFRRANTGELFF
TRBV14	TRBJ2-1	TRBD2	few	TGTGCCAGCAGCCGGGGGGTAGCGGGAGGCTCCTACAATGAGCAGTTCTTC	CASSRGVAGGSYNEQFF
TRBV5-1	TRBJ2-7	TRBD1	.	TGCGCCAGCAGCATTCACCGGGACAGGGCCTACGAGCAGTACTTC	CASSIHRDRAYEQYF
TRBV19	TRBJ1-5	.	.	TGTGCCAGTAGTATGAGGCCCGGGGGACAGCCCCAGCATTTT	CASSMRPGGQPQHF
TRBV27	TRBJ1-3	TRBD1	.	TGTGCCAGCAGTTCTAAGACAGGGGCTGGAAACACCATATATTTT	CASSSKTGAGNTIYF
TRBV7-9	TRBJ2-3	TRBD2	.	TGTGCCAGCAGCTGGTGGTTCGCGGGAGGGGGCACAGATACGCAGTATTTT	CASSWWFAGGGTDTQYF
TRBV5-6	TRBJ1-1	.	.	TGTGCCAGCAGCTTGGGTCCAGGCCTGAACACTGAAGCTTTCTTT	CASSLGPGLNTEAFF
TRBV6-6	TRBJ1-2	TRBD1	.	TGTGCCAGCAGTTACTCGGCCGGGACAGGGGGCGTAGTGTACACCTTC	CASSYSAGTGGVVYTF
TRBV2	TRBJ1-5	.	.	TGTGCCAGCACCCCGTTCCGAAGCAATCAGCCCCAGCATTTT	CASTPFRSNQPQHF
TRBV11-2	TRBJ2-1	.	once	TGTGCCAGCAGGCCCCTTAGCGGCCAGGCCCACAATGAGCAGTTCTTC	CASRPLSGQAHNEQFF
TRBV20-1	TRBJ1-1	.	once	TGCAGTGCTGGTCACATTACTGAAGCTTTCTTT	CSAGHITEAFF
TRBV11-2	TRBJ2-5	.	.	TGTGCCAGCAGCTTACATCCGGGACTTCCTCAAGAGACCCAGTACTTC	CASSLHPGLPQETQYF
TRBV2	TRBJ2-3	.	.	TGTGCCAGCCTATCGTGGGATACGCAGTATTTT	CASLSWDTQYF
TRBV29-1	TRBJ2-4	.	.	TGCAGCGTTGATCCGGCTGGTCAAAACATTCAGTACTTC	CSVDPAGQNIQYF
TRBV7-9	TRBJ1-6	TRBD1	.	TGTGCCAGCAGCTTAGTGGGACAGATTAATTCACCCCTCCACTTT	CASSLVGQINSPLHF
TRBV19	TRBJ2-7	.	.	TGTGCCAGTACCGCGCGGGCAGGGGCCTACGAGCAGTACTTC	CASTARAGAYEQYF
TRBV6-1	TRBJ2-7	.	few	TGTGCCAGCAGTGAAGACGGGGCCTTCTACGAGCAGTACTTC	CASSEDGAFYEQYF
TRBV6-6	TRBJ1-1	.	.	TGTGCCAGCAGTTTCCGGGGCGGCGGCACTGAAGCTTTCTTT	CASSFRGGGTEAFF
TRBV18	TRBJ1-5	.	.	TGTGCCAGCTCACCACAAAAGGGTAGCAATCAGCCCCAGCATTTT	CASSPQKGSNQPQHF
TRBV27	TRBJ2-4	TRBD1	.	TGTGCCAGCAGTTTAAGAGGACAGGGTGTAAACATTCAGTACTTC	CASSLRGQGVNIQYF
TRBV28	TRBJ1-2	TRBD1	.	TGTGCCAGCAGTTTACCTGGGACAGAAGGCTACACCTTC	CASSLPGTEGYTF
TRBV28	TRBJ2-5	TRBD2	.	TGTGCCAGCAGTTTCCAAACTAGCGGGGGGCGGGAGACCCAGTACTTC	CASSFQTSGGRETQYF
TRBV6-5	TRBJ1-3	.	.	TGTGCCAGCAGTTACTCTGCAGGGGATGCTGGAAACACCATATATTTT	CASSYSAGDAGNTIYF
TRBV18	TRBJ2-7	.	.	TGTGCCAGCCGCCCGGGGGACAATGGCGACGAGCAGTACTTC	CASRPGDNGDEQYF
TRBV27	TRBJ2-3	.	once	TGTGCCAGCAGTTTTCAGGGAGTTGCAGATACGCAGTATTTT	CASSFQGVADTQYF
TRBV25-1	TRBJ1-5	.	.	TGTGCCAGCAGTCTTCCAGGGGAAAAGGATCAGCCCCAGCATTTT	CASSLPGEKDQPQHF
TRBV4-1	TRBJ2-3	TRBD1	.	TGCGCCAGCAGCCAAACACCCGGGACAGGGGTCACAGATACGCAGTATTTT	CASSQTPGTGVTDTQYF
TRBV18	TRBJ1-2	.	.	TGTGCCAGCTCACCACGGGCCGGGTTGTATGGCTACACCTTC	CASSPRAGLYGYTF